This T cell receptor (beta chain) derives from a study of T cell responses to AZD1222 COVID-19 vaccine. Germline CDR1 reads ENHRY; CDR2 reads SYGVKD. Trimming pared 4 bases from V and 3 bases from J, leaving 13 bases between. The CDR3 runs to 14 residues. Profiled with immunoSEQ multiplex PCR; TCRdb holds only in-frame clones, not every one. Among about 150,000 clones listed, 88% were seen once. This receptor was taken from an adult in good health. The sample consisted of peripheral blood, taken on day 0 of AZD1222 vaccination. J is TRBJ2-7 and V is TRBV10-3; tentative D call: TRBD1 (5 bases). DNA of the CDR3: TGTGCCATCAGTGCCCGGACATGGAACTACGAGCAGTACTTC. Amino acids: CAISARTWNYEQYF.